The 20 T cell receptor beta chains below come from one sample, sequenced in a study of T cells in Graves' hyperthyroidism and ophthalmopathy. RNA transcripts were the template for amplifying TCR beta CDR3 regions. With the HTBI primer set, the TCR CDR3 went through a first round of RT-PCR. TCRdb re-derived calls from the multiplex PCR reads in MiXCR, one entry per CDR3 protein. The repertoire holds about 290,000 distinct CDR3 sequences, with about an eighth as singletons. The source material was blood. The receptor source for this set is a woman aged 25 to 39 with Graves' hyperthyroidism that later progressed to Graves' ophthalmopathy.

This clonotype has only a few counts. The chain employs TRBV4-1 and TRBJ2-2, with 14 nucleotides matching TRBD2. V shed 4 bases, J shed 4 bases, and the junction held 2 bases outside the gene matches. This CDR3 has 16 amino acids. The germline gives CDR1 MGHRA, CDR2 YSYEKL. CDR3 protein: CASSPTSGRATGELFF. CDR3 DNA: TGCGCCAGCAGCCCGACTAGCGGGAGGGCCACCGGGGAGCTGTTTTTT.

The gene calls are TRBV9 and TRBJ2-6; 9 bases are shared with TRBD1. V shed 3 bases and J 4 bases; nucleotides not matched to a gene: 5. This CDR3 region has 16 residues. From germline, CDR1 is SGDLS and CDR2 YYNGEE. The DNA of the CDR3 is TGTGCCAGCAGCGACCGGGACAGGGTAGGGGCCAACGTCCTGACTTTC. This sequence encodes CASSDRDRVGANVLTF.

This clonotype was seen a handful of times. This chain links TRBV10-3 with TRBJ2-7; 7 bases line up with TRBD1. The CDR3 is 17 amino acids. With 4 bases clipped from V and 0 bases from J, the junction kept 12 bases outside the gene matches. Germline lookup yields CDR1 ENHRY and CDR2 SYGVKD. Here the CDR3 reads CAISGPGGRFHSYEQYF. CDR3 sequence (DNA): TGTGCCATCAGTGGGCCAGGGGGAAGGTTCCACTCCTACGAGCAGTACTTC.

This clonotype showed up just a few times. The chain recombines TRBV6-1 with TRBJ2-7; 9 bases map to TRBD1. The germline CDR1 and CDR2 sequences are MNHNS and SASEGT. The CDR3 has 14 residues. The V gene end was trimmed by 3 bases and the J gene end by 3 bases; junction bases not matched to a gene: 3. CDR3 sequence (DNA): TGTGCCAGCAGTGAGACAGGGGGAGGCTACGAGCAGTACTTC. Protein product: CASSETGGGYEQYF.

The chain uses TRBV7-8 and TRBJ1-2; tentatively, D is TRBD1 (5 bases). Germline values: CDR1 SGHVS, CDR2 FQNEAQ. V was clipped by 3 bases and J by 10 bases, with 12 bases between them. The CDR3 runs 12 residues. The CDR3 region is CASSLEGVDYTF. As DNA, the CDR3 is TGTGCCAGCAGCTTGGAAGGGGTCGACTACACCTTC.

This clonotype occurred many times. The chain links TRBV12-3 or TRBV12-4 to TRBJ2-1; D is possibly TRBD1 or TRBD2 (6 bases each). There are 17 residues in the CDR3. Trimming shortened V by 8 bases and J by 7 bases, and 27 bases separated the two germline ends. The CDR3 nucleotides read TGTGCCAGCGGAAGGGGGGCTGACGAATATCTAAGAAATGAGCAGTTCTTC. As protein: CASGRGADEYLRNEQFF.

This clonotype was counted at least ten times. The J gene is TRBJ2-7, the V gene TRBV27; D remains ambiguous. Germline values: CDR1 MNHEY, CDR2 SMNVEV (reference sequence). The CDR3 contains 13 residues. V lost 3 bases to trimming and J lost 0 bases, with 6 bases between them. Here the CDR3 DNA reads TGTGCCAGCAGTTTCGGGCCCTCCTACGAGCAGTACTTC. Amino acid sequence: CASSFGPSYEQYF.

This chain joins TRBV18 and TRBJ1-2; maybe TRBD1 (6 bases). Germline CDR1 reads KGHSH; CDR2 reads LQKENI. CDR3 length: 17 residues. The V gene lost 3 bases and the J gene lost 4 bases, with 21 bases spanning the gap. The CDR3 coding sequence is TGTGCCAGCTCACCTCGGACAGAGGCCCACAGCGGCTATGGCTACACCTTC. Its protein is CASSPRTEAHSGYGYTF. The full variable domain, with the rest looked up from reference TRBV18 and TRBJ1-2, is NAGVMQNPRHLVRRRGQEARLRCSPMKGHSHVYWYRQLPEEGLKFMVYLQKENIIDESGMPKERFSAEFPKEGPSILRIQQVVRGDSAAYFCASSPRTEAHSGYGYTFGSGTRLTVV.

The chain is built from TRBV19 and TRBJ2-7, with 7 bases fitting TRBD1. CDR3 size: 17 residues. V lost 3 bases, J lost 2 bases, and 13 bases stayed unmatched. The V gene's germline CDR1 is LNHDA and CDR2 SQIVND (reference sequence). CDR3 protein: CASSIHLSGTAPYEQYF. CDR3 DNA: TGTGCCAGTAGTATCCACCTCTCCGGGACAGCCCCCTACGAGCAGTACTTC.

This clonotype was detected many times. This chain connects TRBV30 to TRBJ2-2; D unclear. This CDR3 region has 11 residues. Trimming pared 0 bases from V and 8 bases from J, leaving 4 bases between. CDR1 is GTSNPN, CDR2 SVGIG, per germline (reference sequence). CDR3: CAWSVRGELFF. DNA of the CDR3: TGTGCCTGGAGTGTACGTGGGGAGCTGTTTTTT.

This clonotype was seen repeatedly, ten times or more. This rearrangement joins TRBV2 to TRBJ2-7; 8 nucleotides agree with TRBD2. The CDR3 totals 14 residues. Germline-derived CDR1 and CDR2 are SNHLY and FYNNEI. With V trimmed by 8 bases and J by 2 bases, 8 bases remained unmatched. The CDR3 protein is CASGIPGGAYEQYF. As DNA, the CDR3 is TGTGCCAGCGGGATTCCCGGGGGGGCCTACGAGCAGTACTTC.

This clonotype was found many times. The gene calls are TRBV5-1 and TRBJ1-1, with 8 bases lining up with TRBD1. Germline V lookup: CDR1 SGHRS, CDR2 YFSETQ. This CDR3 spans 17 amino acids. Trimming took 0 bases from V and 1 from J; bases not matched to a gene: 8. The CDR3 DNA sequence: TGCGCCAGCAGCTTGGCAGGCAGGGGGCCTCCGAACACTGAAGCTTTCTTT. The encoded protein is CASSLAGRGPPNTEAFF.

In its sample, this clonotype was seen many times. The chain employs TRBV12-3 or TRBV12-4 and TRBJ1-2, with 9 bases lining up with TRBD1. The CDR3 spans 15 residues. The V gene end was trimmed by 6 bases and the J gene end by 4 bases; junction bases not matched to a gene: 9. The CDR3 DNA reads TGTGCCAGCAGCGCGGACAGGGGCAGAGTCTATGGCTACACCTTC. This codes for CASSADRGRVYGYTF.

This clonotype was seen many times. The chain links TRBV4-2 to TRBJ2-7; D is undetermined. This CDR3 is 16 amino acids long. The ends were cut back, 1 base at V and 2 bases at J, with 15 bases in the middle. In germline, CDR1 is LGHNA, CDR2 YNFKEQ. The chain's CDR3 is CASSQALAENPYEQYF. CDR3 in DNA: TGTGCCAGCAGCCAAGCTCTCGCGGAAAACCCCTACGAGCAGTACTTC.

This clonotype was found many times. This chain's CDR3 is CASSLIPAEAGPYEQYF. Here the CDR3 DNA reads TGTGCCAGCAGCTTAATTCCAGCGGAGGCCGGTCCCTACGAGCAGTACTTC. The chain recombines TRBV7-2 with TRBJ2-7, with D perhaps TRBD2 (5 bases). CDR3 length equals 17 residues. Germline V gives CDR1 SGHTA, CDR2 FQGNSA. V lost 2 bases and J 2 bases, leaving 19 bases between the germline ends. Full variable domain (rest looked up from reference TRBV7-2 and TRBJ2-7): GAGVSQSPSNKVTEKGKDVELRCDPISGHTALYWYRQSLGQGLEFLIYFQGNSAPDKSGLPSDRFSAERTGGSVSTLTIQRTQQEDSAVYLCASSLIPAEAGPYEQYFGPGTRLTVT.

This clonotype showed up many times. The chain has TRBV5-1 and TRBJ2-3, with TRBD1 matching over 12 bases. Germline CDR1 reads SGHRS; CDR2 reads YFSETQ. J gave up 4 bases and V 3 bases, and 6 bases lay outside the gene matches. This CDR3 contains 16 residues. CDR3 DNA: TGCGCCAGCAGCTCCACCGGGACAGGGGGCGCAGATACGCAGTATTTT. It yields the protein CASSSTGTGGADTQYF.

This clonotype occurred many times. This chain links TRBV5-5 with TRBJ2-7; D remains unclear. Per the germline V gene, CDR1 is SGHKS and CDR2 is YYEKEE (reference sequence). V lost 0 bases, J lost 2 bases, and 9 bases lay in between. This CDR3 spans 14 amino acids. The CDR3: CASSLVLGTYEQYF. Here the CDR3 DNA reads TGTGCCAGCAGCTTGGTTTTAGGGACCTACGAGCAGTACTTC.

In the case of this clonotype: A much larger clone lies a single base off, so this may be a read error. The CDR3 here is CASSPTRERIGEQYF. CDR3 DNA sequence: TGTGCCAGCAGCCCGACAAGGGAGCGAATCGGCGAGCAGTACTTC. The chain recombines TRBV9 with TRBJ2-7; maybe TRBD2 (5 bases). CDR1 is SGDLS and CDR2 is YYNGEE in the germline V gene. The CDR3 is 15 residues long. V was cut by 4 bases and J by 6 bases, with 20 bases left in between.

This clonotype was observed many times. J is TRBJ1-5 and V is TRBV6-2 or TRBV6-3; 7 nucleotides line up with TRBD1. CDR1 is MNHEY and CDR2 is SVGEGT in the germline V gene. V shed 4 bases and J 6 bases; nucleotides not matched to a gene: 9. The CDR3 spans 15 residues. In DNA form, the CDR3 reads TGTGCCAGCAGTTCCGTACAGGGGTCACCTCAGCCCCAGCATTTT. Its protein product is CASSSVQGSPQPQHF.

In this sample, this clonotype turned up many times. CDR3 sequence: CSFYVMGPTQNNEQFF. In nucleotides, the CDR3 is TGCAGTTTCTATGTGATGGGCCCCACCCAGAACAATGAGCAGTTCTTC. V is TRBV20-1 and J is TRBJ2-1; D is undetermined. The CDR3 sequence is 16 residues long. Germline loops: CDR1 DFQATT, CDR2 SNEGSKA (reference sequence). Trimming shortened V by 8 bases and J by 5 bases, and 25 bases separated the two germline ends.